These T cell receptor beta chains were read from a single sample in a study of HIV-infected patients and healthy controls. TCRdb re-analysed the 5' RACE reads in MiXCR, keeping a single row per CDR3 protein. The sample shows 10,000 to 12,000 distinct CDR3 sequences, 6.5% to 9% of them seen only once. Source material: blood. Source of these receptors: an adult in good health. Each CDR3 is given with its conserved first and last residue. The D gene is left open where the match is weak. A clone size is listed for some rows: how often the clone was seen (once, few, many), or a class if it is expanded.

v_call,j_call,d_call,clone_size,cdr3_nt,cdr3_aa
TRBV7-9,TRBJ2-7,TRBD1,many,TGTGCCACCCGACAGGGAAACTACGAGCAGTACTTC,CATRQGNYEQYF
TRBV11-2,TRBJ1-5,NA,medium-sized,TGTGCCAGCAGCTTAGAGCGAGATCAGCCCCAGCATTTT,CASSLERDQPQHF
TRBV5-1,TRBJ2-7,TRBD1,many,TGCGCCAGCAGCGTGAACCCCGGACAGGGGGTCGGGTACGAGCAGTACTTC,CASSVNPGQGVGYEQYF
TRBV5-4,TRBJ2-5,TRBD1,many,TGTGCCAGCAGCTGGGACAGCCGGAAAGAGACCCAGTACTTC,CASSWDSRKETQYF
TRBV4-2,TRBJ1-2,NA,many,TGTGCCAGCAGCCAAAATAATTTATATGGCTACACCTTC,CASSQNNLYGYTF
TRBV27,TRBJ2-5,TRBD2,few,TGTGCCAGCAGTTTAAGCGGGAGGGCCTGGGAGACCCAGTACTTC,CASSLSGRAWETQYF
TRBV12-3/TRBV12-4,TRBJ2-3,TRBD2,many,TGTGCCAGCAGGCGGGGGGGGGGCACAGATACGCAGTATTTT,CASRRGGGTDTQYF
TRBV6-2/TRBV6-3,TRBJ2-1,NA,many,TGTGCCAGCAGTACGAACAGGGGAGGGGGTTTAGGTGAGCAGTTCTTC,CASSTNRGGGLGEQFF
TRBV27,TRBJ2-3,NA,many,TGTGCCAGCAGGAGCATAACTACAGATACGCAGTATTTT,CASRSITTDTQYF
TRBV29-1,TRBJ2-7,NA,many,TGCAGCGTTGAAGATGAAACGGGTTACGAGCAGTACTTC,CSVEDETGYEQYF
TRBV5-6,TRBJ1-1,NA,few,TGTGCCAGCACCCAGACCGGGGGCTCGGACACTGAAGCTTTCTTT,CASTQTGGSDTEAFF
TRBV7-9,TRBJ2-1,TRBD1,medium-sized,TGTGCCAGCAGCAAGGACAGGAGCTCCTACAATGAGCAGTTCTTC,CASSKDRSSYNEQFF
TRBV14,TRBJ2-3,TRBD2,many,TGTGCCAGCAGCCTGGGACTAGCGGGGGGGCACGGAGATACGCAGTATTTT,CASSLGLAGGHGDTQYF
TRBV5-6,TRBJ2-6,TRBD1,many,TGTGCCAGCAGCGGGTACAGGGGCGCTGGGGCCAACGTCCTGACTTTC,CASSGYRGAGANVLTF
TRBV10-3,TRBJ2-3,NA,many,TGTGCCATCAGTGAGTCCAACTCCTTCACAGATACGCAGTATTTT,CAISESNSFTDTQYF
TRBV19,TRBJ2-7,TRBD1,many,TGTGCCAGCCGATCCCAGACAGGGGCCTACGAGCAGTACTTC,CASRSQTGAYEQYF
TRBV3-1,TRBJ2-1,TRBD2,few,TGTGCCAGCAGCCAGCCCAGGAGCGGGAGCTCCTACAATGAGCAGTTCTTC,CASSQPRSGSSYNEQFF
TRBV2,TRBJ2-5,NA,medium-sized,TGTGCCAGCAGAGCTTCGGCGGGGGCCGGGACCCAGTACTTC,CASRASAGAGTQYF
TRBV10-3,TRBJ2-1,NA,medium-sized,TGTGCCATCAGTGATGGGGTCTCTTCCTACAATGAGCAGTTCTTC,CAISDGVSSYNEQFF
TRBV12-3/TRBV12-4,TRBJ2-3,TRBD2,many,TGTGCCAGCAGTCCAGTAGGGAGGGTGGCAGATACGCAGTATTTT,CASSPVGRVADTQYF
TRBV2,TRBJ1-1,TRBD1,medium-sized,TGTGCCAGCAGTGTGGACAGGGTCAACACTGAAGCTTTCTTT,CASSVDRVNTEAFF
TRBV5-4,TRBJ2-1,NA,medium-sized,TGTGCCAGCAGCCCTAGCGCGACAGAGGCCTACAATGAGCAGTTCTTC,CASSPSATEAYNEQFF
TRBV21-1,TRBJ2-7,NA,medium-sized,TGTGCCAGCAGCAAACTCAGGGAGCCAGAGCAGTACTTC,CASSKLREPEQYF
TRBV29-1,TRBJ1-5,NA,many,TGCAGCGTTGGGATTGGCGGAGGGAGCAATCAGCCCCAGCATTTT,CSVGIGGGSNQPQHF
TRBV5-1,TRBJ2-3,TRBD2,medium-sized,TGCGCCAGCAGCTTGGTCCTTAGCGGGAGCCCAGATACGCAGTATTTT,CASSLVLSGSPDTQYF
TRBV24-1,TRBJ2-5,TRBD2,few,TGTGCCACCAGTGACCGGGGACTAGCGGGAGAGACCCAGTACTTC,CATSDRGLAGETQYF
TRBV28,TRBJ2-5,NA,NA,TGTGCCAGCAGTCCCCAGGAGAGAAGGCAAGAGACCCAGTACTTC,CASSPQERRQETQYF
TRBV20-1,TRBJ2-7,NA,medium-sized,TGCAGTGCTAGGTCAGACGGCTACGAGCAGTACTTC,CSARSDGYEQYF
TRBV5-1,TRBJ2-1,NA,few,TGCGCCAGCATGGGTACGTGGAGCTCCTACAATGAGCAGTTCTTC,CASMGTWSSYNEQFF
TRBV19,TRBJ1-4,TRBD1,few,TGTGCCACACGAACAGGGGCGGATGAAAAACTGTTTTTT,CATRTGADEKLFF
TRBV28,TRBJ1-1,NA,NA,TGTGCCAGCAGTTTTTTTGAGAGGAACACTGAAGCTTTCTTT,CASSFFERNTEAFF
TRBV19,TRBJ2-1,TRBD2,NA,TGTGCCAGTAGTATAGGACTAGCGGGGGGCGATGAGCAGTTCTTC,CASSIGLAGGDEQFF
TRBV29-1,TRBJ1-2,NA,many,TGCAGCGTTGAGGGTACAGGGTCTATCGGCTACACCTTC,CSVEGTGSIGYTF
TRBV7-2,TRBJ2-7,TRBD2,many,TGTGCCAGCAGCTTAGCTAGCGGGACCGCCTACGAGCAGTACTTC,CASSLASGTAYEQYF
TRBV6-5,TRBJ2-4,NA,medium-sized,TGTGCCAGCAGTTTAAAACAGGCTTCTATTGACATTCAGTACTTC,CASSLKQASIDIQYF